These 5 T cell receptor beta chains were sequenced from one sample in a study of T-cell reconstitution after alpha-beta-depleted transplantation in children. Unique molecular identifiers featured in how the TCRbeta library was prepared. TCRdb reprocessed the PCR reads via MiXCR and lists one record per CDR3 protein. The sample contains some 600,000 distinct CDR3 sequences, approximately 12% of which appear only once. Sequences were derived from PBMCs, mostly from graft donor cells, sampled 360 days after TCRalphabeta/CD19-depleted stem cell transplant. The receptors were gathered from a male patient younger than 18 who had a stem cell transplant for acute myeloid leukemia, so the T cells may come from the graft donor.

This chain links TRBV20-1 with TRBJ1-2, with 7 bases identical to TRBD1. The V segment lost 3 bases and the J segment 7 bases; nucleotides outside the gene matches: 17. The CDR3 has 16 residues. Germline V gives CDR1 DFQATT, CDR2 SNEGSKA (reference sequence). CDR3 amino acids: CSARRGWDRLDSGYTF. The CDR3 region has the DNA TGCAGTGCTAGGAGGGGCTGGGACAGACTAGACTCTGGCTACACCTTC.

The chain couples TRBV29-1 to TRBJ2-7, with 8 bases lining up with TRBD1. From germline, CDR1 is SQVTM and CDR2 ANQGSEA. The CDR3 runs 13 residues. The ends lost 7 bases at V and 7 bases at J; junction bases unmatched: 12. CDR3 loop: CSADDRGMGEQYF. DNA of the CDR3: TGCAGCGCTGACGACAGGGGTATGGGAGAGCAGTACTTC.

This clonotype was seen a handful of times. The V and J genes are TRBV5-1 and TRBJ2-7; 7 bases align to TRBD2. J gave up 2 bases and V 4 bases, and 9 bases lay outside the gene matches. The length of the CDR3 is 15 residues. The germline CDR1 and CDR2 sequences are SGHRS and YFSETQ. CDR3 sequence (DNA): TGCGCCAGCAGCATCAGCGGGGCTCAACCCTACGAGCAGTACTTC. This encodes CASSISGAQPYEQYF.

This clonotype was seen a handful of times. The V call is TRBV28, the J call TRBJ2-7, with D perhaps matching TRBD2 (6 bases). This CDR3 comprises 14 residues. CDR1 is MDHEN, CDR2 SYDVKM, per germline. The V end lost 2 bases, the J end lost 3 bases, and 11 bases lay between the germline ends. CDR3 DNA sequence: TGTGCCAGCAGTTTAGCGGGACCGATCTACGAGCAGTACTTC. This translates into CASSLAGPIYEQYF.

The chain combines TRBV2 with TRBJ2-1; the match to TRBD2 covers 11 bases. This CDR3 spans 14 amino acids. Trimming removed 8 bases from V and 6 bases from J; junction bases left unmatched: 6. Germline-derived CDR1 and CDR2 are SNHLY and FYNNEI. CDR3: CASDTSGSRNEQFF. The CDR3 DNA reads TGTGCCAGCGACACTAGCGGGAGTCGCAATGAGCAGTTCTTC.